Sequencing of this T cell receptor (beta chain) was carried out in a study of cytomegalovirus exposure and HLA in healthy donors. Germline CDR1 is SGDLS and CDR2 is YYNGEE. The CDR3 has 13 amino acids. The V and J ends lost 3 bases and 5 bases respectively, with 9 bases between them. Findings and caveats of the study: The authors considered a cluster of highly shared sequence variants likely to be a sequencing artifact. For most TCR beta V segments, an earlier analysis put the productive rate at about 87% or about 30% of the time. Presence/absence analyses supposed approximately even sequencing depth among donors. The Asian-associated ancestry cluster reportedly had fewer N-insertions than the approximately 700-donor mean in a later analysis.

Use of 60 Vbeta and 13 Jbeta primers characterized the PCR. The method was immunoSEQ multiplex PCR; TCRdb's version includes in-frame clones alone and lacks a portion of them. The sample totals more than 75,000 clones. As regards this clone: Its antigen is not identified.

The specimen was PBMCs. The chain uses TRBV9 and TRBJ2-1, with D tentatively TRBD1 (5 bases). This clonotype was sampled from a man aged 45-65 years in good health and CMV-seropositive. This CDR3 reads CASSDDRNNEQFF. The CDR3 DNA reads as TGTGCCAGCAGCGACGACAGAAACAATGAGCAGTTCTTC.